This T cell receptor (beta chain) came from a study of cytomegalovirus exposure and HLA in healthy donors. Findings of the study overall: Despite most TCR sequences being rare, some public TCRs occurred in many donors.

In the case of this clone: The antigen is undetermined.

The method was immunoSEQ multiplex PCR; TCRdb's version includes in-frame clones alone and lacks a portion of them. Of tens of thousands of clones detected, 93% appear once; the ten largest clones hold 0.65% to 0.7%. V was cut by 11 bases and J by 7 bases, with 14 bases left in between. Germline assignment: CDR1 MDHEN and CDR2 SYDVKM. The CDR3 covers 11 residues. Sequenced: PBMCs. The J gene is TRBJ1-2, the V gene TRBV28; a weak D match, TRBD1 (5 bases). This sequence originates from a man younger than 35 in good health and CMV-seronegative. The CDR3 protein is CAGQDLSGYTF. CDR3 DNA sequence: TGTGCCGGACAAGACCTTTCTGGCTACACCTTC.